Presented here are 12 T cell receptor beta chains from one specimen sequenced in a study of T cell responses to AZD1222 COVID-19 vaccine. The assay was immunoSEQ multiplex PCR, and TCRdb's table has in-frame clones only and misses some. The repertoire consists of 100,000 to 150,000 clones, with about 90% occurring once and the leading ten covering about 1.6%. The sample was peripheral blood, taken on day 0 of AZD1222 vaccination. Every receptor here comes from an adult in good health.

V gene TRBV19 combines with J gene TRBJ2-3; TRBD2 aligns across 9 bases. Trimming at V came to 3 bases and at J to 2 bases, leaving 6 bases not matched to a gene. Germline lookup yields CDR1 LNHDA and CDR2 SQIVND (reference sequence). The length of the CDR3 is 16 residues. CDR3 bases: TGTGCCAGTAGTATGTCCCGACTAGCGGCCACAGATACGCAGTATTTT. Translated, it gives CASSMSRLAATDTQYF.

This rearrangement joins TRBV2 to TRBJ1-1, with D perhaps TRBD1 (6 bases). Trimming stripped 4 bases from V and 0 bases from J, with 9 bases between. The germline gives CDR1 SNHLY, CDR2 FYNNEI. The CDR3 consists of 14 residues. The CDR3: CASSVDSLNTEAFF. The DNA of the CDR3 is TGTGCCAGCAGTGTGGACAGTTTGAACACTGAAGCTTTCTTT.

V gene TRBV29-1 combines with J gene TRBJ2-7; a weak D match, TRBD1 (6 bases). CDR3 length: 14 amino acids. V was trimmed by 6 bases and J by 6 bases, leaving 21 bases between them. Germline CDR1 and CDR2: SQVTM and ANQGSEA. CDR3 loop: CSVIGDTPFGEQYF. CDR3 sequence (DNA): TGCAGCGTGATCGGGGACACCCCATTCGGCGAGCAGTACTTC.

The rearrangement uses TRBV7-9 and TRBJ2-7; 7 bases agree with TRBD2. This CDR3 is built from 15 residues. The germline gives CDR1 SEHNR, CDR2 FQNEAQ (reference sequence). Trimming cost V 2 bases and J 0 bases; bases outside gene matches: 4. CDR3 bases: TGTGCCAGCAGCTTATGGGACTATCGCTCCTACGAGCAGTACTTC. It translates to CASSLWDYRSYEQYF.

The CDR3 spells CASSGAGTGDIYGYTF. CDR3 nucleotides: TGTGCCAGCAGTGGGGCCGGGACAGGAGATATCTATGGCTACACCTTC. The V and J genes are TRBV6-1 and TRBJ1-2, with TRBD1 matching 8 bases. The germline V gene encodes CDR1 MNHNS and CDR2 SASEGT. The junction had 11 bases not matched to a gene; V was cut back by 4 bases and J by 4 bases. This CDR3 has 16 amino acids.

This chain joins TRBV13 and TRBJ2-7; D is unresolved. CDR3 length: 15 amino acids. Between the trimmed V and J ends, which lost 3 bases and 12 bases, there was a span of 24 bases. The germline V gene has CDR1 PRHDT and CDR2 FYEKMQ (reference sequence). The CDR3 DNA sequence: TGTGCCAGCAGCTTTGACCCCGGGTTAACCCGCGGTCTGTACTTC. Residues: CASSFDPGLTRGLYF. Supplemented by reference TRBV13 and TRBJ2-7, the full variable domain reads AAGVIQSPRHLIKEKRETATLKCYPIPRHDTVYWYQQGPGQDPQFLISFYEKMQSDKGSIPDRFSAQQFSDYHSELNMSSLELGDSALYFCASSFDPGLTRGLYFGPGTRLTVT.

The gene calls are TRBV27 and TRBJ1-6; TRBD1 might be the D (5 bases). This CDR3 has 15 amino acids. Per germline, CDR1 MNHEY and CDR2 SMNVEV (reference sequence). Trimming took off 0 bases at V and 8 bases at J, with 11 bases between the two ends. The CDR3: CASSLSSGGDSPLHF. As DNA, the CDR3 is TGTGCCAGCAGTTTATCGAGTGGGGGGGATTCACCCCTCCACTTT.

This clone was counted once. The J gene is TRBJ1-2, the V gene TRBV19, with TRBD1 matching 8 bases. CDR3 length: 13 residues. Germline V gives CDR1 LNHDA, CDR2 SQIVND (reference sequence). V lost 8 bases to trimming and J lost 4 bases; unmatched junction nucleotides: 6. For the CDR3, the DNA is TGTGCCAGTGCGGCAGGGGGCTTCTATGGCTACACCTTC. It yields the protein CASAAGGFYGYTF.

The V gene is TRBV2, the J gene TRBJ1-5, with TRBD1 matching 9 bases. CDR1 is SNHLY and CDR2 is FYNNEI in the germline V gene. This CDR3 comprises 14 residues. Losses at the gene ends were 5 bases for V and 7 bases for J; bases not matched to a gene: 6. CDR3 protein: CASSQGQGHQPQHF. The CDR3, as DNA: TGTGCCAGCAGTCAGGGACAGGGCCACCAGCCCCAGCATTTT.

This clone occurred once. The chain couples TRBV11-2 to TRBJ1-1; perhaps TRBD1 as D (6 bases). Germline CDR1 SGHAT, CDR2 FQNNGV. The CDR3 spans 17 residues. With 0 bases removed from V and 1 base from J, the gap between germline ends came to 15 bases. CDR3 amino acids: CASSLDKGTGRNTEAFF. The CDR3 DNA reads TGTGCCAGCAGCTTAGATAAAGGAACAGGGAGGAACACTGAAGCTTTCTTT.

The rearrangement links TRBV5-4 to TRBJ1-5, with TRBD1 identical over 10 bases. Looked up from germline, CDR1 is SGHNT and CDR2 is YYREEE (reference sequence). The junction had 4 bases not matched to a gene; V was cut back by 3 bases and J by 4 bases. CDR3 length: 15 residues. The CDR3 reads CASSSDRGWNQPQHF. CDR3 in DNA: TGTGCCAGCAGCTCGGACAGGGGGTGGAATCAGCCCCAGCATTTT.

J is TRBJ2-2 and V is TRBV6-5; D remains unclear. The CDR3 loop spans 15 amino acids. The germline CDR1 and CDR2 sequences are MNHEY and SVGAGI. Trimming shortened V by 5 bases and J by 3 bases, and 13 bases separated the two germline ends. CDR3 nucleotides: TGTGCCAGCAGTCAACTCCTCCGGGACACCGGGGAGCTGTTTTTT. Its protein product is CASSQLLRDTGELFF.